This T cell receptor (beta chain) emerged from a study of T-cell reconstitution after alpha-beta-depleted transplantation in children. Findings of the study overall: Hyperexpanded clones declined; after one year, newly produced T cells mostly supplied diversity. After transplant, at about two months, alpha-beta T cells were reportedly derived from several hundred expanded graft clones. Day-60 TCRbeta diversity that was high in some patients was derived from surviving recipient T cells and thymic progenitors.

As regards this clonotype: Its antigen remains unidentified. The junction shows a germline mismatch at one end, possibly a read error.

The CDR3 covers 14 residues. The germline CDR1 and CDR2 sequences are LGHNA and YNFKEQ. It was with unique molecular identifiers that the TCRbeta library was prepared. From the PCR reads, TCRdb called clonotypes with MiXCR, one entry per CDR3 protein. The sample has 200,000 to 300,000 distinct CDR3 sequences; roughly 25% are singletons. The material was PBMCs, obtained before TCRalphabeta/CD19-depleted stem cell transplant. The chain joins TRBV4-2 to TRBJ2-1, with D perhaps TRBD1 (5 bases). The receptor comes from a girl aged 2-10 years with Fanconi anemia, due to receive a stem cell transplant. CDR3 loop: CASSSDSSNNEQFF. The CDR3 DNA sequence: TGTGCCAGCAGCAGCGACAGCTCCAACAATGAGCAGTTCTTC.